This TCR beta chain derives from a study of T cells in narcolepsy. Study as a whole: Healthy controls were enrolled alongside patients with narcolepsy type 1 or type 2.

The study, taken as a whole, reports: Healthy controls reportedly lacked the autoreactive clonotypes serially found in patients' blood.

Trimming pared 2 bases from V and 1 base from J, leaving 9 bases between. Germline V gives CDR1 SGHRS, CDR2 YFSETQ. The CDR3 is 14 residues long. In regard to this clone: Its antigen is not known.

Using immunoSEQ multiplex PCR, the repertoire was profiled, and TCRdb retains in-frame clones only, with some absent. Of around 35,000 clones in the sample, roughly four fifths are singletons; the top ten hold 2% to 3%. Specimen: CD45RA- memory CD4+ T cells from PBMCs. This receptor was identified in a human donor with narcolepsy. The genes are TRBV5-1 and TRBJ1-1; no clear D. CDR3 DNA: TGCGCCAGCAGCTTCGAAGTGGGGAACACTGAAGCTTTCTTT. Translating it yields CASSFEVGNTEAFF.